This T cell receptor (beta chain) was profiled in a study of T cell responses to AZD1222 COVID-19 vaccine (TCRdb year 2021). For the study in its entirety: Because spike-specific TCR depth and breadth did not differ between the two schedules, AZD1222 recipients who got a second dose at roughly 4 weeks were pooled with those who got a second dose at roughly 12 weeks. TCR sequencing was performed for 233 trial participants, of whom 207 were given two doses of AZD1222 and around 26 were given two doses of MenACWY control vaccine. Trial participants were enrolled into age subgroups of 18-55, 56-69 and 70-plus years, which contained 148, 28 and 57 TCR-sequenced participants, respectively. Study-wide conclusions, independent of this receptor: Vaccine-associated CD4 TCRs spanned the whole spike protein, with dominant responses in regions 160-218 and 743-854. In the small 56-69-year group, the increase in depth fell short of significance, most likely because of low power. Most participants were white British and females outnumbered males, and the authors suggested that clonal diversity may have been underestimated. Only a handful of AZD1222 recipients were SARS-CoV-2 seropositive at baseline, limiting conclusions about previously exposed vaccinees. After two AZD1222 doses, both the breadth and the depth of spike-specific TCRs were significantly higher than at day 0 and than in MenACWY recipients. Because no day 14 peak-response samples were available, repertoires were characterized only after the peak T cell response. Reportedly, close to half of the unique spike-specific TCRs recognized epitopes lying outside the regions that are mutated in the B.1.351 and B.1.1.7 variants.

The time point label, read with the paper, signifies: baseline before first vaccination. Vaccinee samples were obtained from the UK trials COV001 and COV002, which included a single-blind randomized controlled phase 2/3 trial of AZD1222 (ChAdOx1 nCoV-19) in healthy adults. For TCRbeta chain sequencing, PBMC samples were collected from trial participants at day 0 and at day 28 after the second dose. From the cysteine through the phenylalanine, the CDR3 covers 15 amino acids. CDR3 DNA only is kept here, 45 bases in frame from base 1. Ends trimmed: V by 4 bases, J by 6 bases; bases unmatched to a gene: 8. The germline V gene (reference sequence) gives CDR1 as GTSNPN and CDR2 as SVGIG. In regard to this clone: Its antigen has not been determined. No base qualities exist here, and no much larger clone lies one base off it.

The CDR3 regions of human TCRbeta chains were analyzed by immunosequencing. In the source study's methods: Repertoire TCRs were checked for matches against a reference library of SARS-CoV-2-specific TCRs that had been generated using the MIRA antigen-specificity platform. Breadth meant the fraction of unique TCRs that were SARS-CoV-2-associated, whereas depth meant the fraction of total T cells that were SARS-CoV-2-associated. Each spike-specific TCR was assigned to its reactive spike region and to a CD4 or CD8 class using the MIRA data. Log10-transformed breadth and depth values were compared by one-way ANOVA with Sidak's multiple comparisons tests. The source is immuneACCESS, and TCRdb retained only in-frame sequences with V and J called. Part of the clones is not carried over; for the studies checked, unresolved V genes explain less than half of this, and the remainder is unexplained. V and J calls and clone size are as listed in that table; D and trimming were resolved from the DNA. For this sample there are over 95,000 clones; 70% to 90% appear just once. The ten largest account for 2.8% of the sample.

The specimen comprised peripheral blood, sampled on day 0 of AZD1222 vaccination. Rearrangement joined TRBV30 to TRBJ1-5; 11 bases in the middle match TRBD1. This TCR was sampled from an adult in good health. The CDR3 in this case is CAWNDGQGASQPQHF. The bases are TGTGCCTGGAACGACGGACAGGGGGCGAGTCAGCCCCAGCATTTT. This CDR3, with the reference TRBV30 and TRBJ1-5 proteins standing in past its ends, gives the full variable domain SQTIHQWPATLVQPVGSPLSLECTVEGTSNPNLYWYRQAAGRGLQLLFYSVGIGQISSEVPQNLSASRPQDRQFILSSKKLLLSDSGFYLCAWNDGQGASQPQHFGDGTRLSIL.